The 2 T cell receptor beta chains below all came from one sample that was sequenced in a study of regulatory T cells in long-lasting Graves disease. Time point noted: newly diagnosed GD, antithyroid drugs for less than 3 months. RNA isolated from PBMCs was used to make the TCR library. Both iRepertoire HTBI primers and Arm-PCR of CDR3 regions were used to build the TCR beta libraries. TCRdb re-analysed the multiplex PCR reads in MiXCR, keeping a single row per CDR3 protein. The profile covers about 430,000 distinct CDR3 sequences, with over 12% appearing a single time and 7.8% taken by the ten largest. The same data also contributed to another study, on T cells in Graves' hyperthyroidism and ophthalmopathy.

Specimen: peripheral blood mononuclear cells (PBMCs), collected at new diagnosis, from a patient treated with antithyroid drugs. The origin of the receptors is a woman in her thirties or forties with Graves disease.

The sample holds many counts of this clonotype. The chain carries TRBV28 and TRBJ2-3; possibly TRBD2 for D (6 bases). CDR3 length: 14 amino acids. Germline V gene lookup returns CDR1 MDHEN and CDR2 SYDVKM. V lost 4 bases to trimming and J lost 0 bases, with 8 bases between them. The CDR3 DNA sequence: TGTGCCAGCAGTTCCGGGACTAGCACAGATACGCAGTATTTT. This gives the protein CASSSGTSTDTQYF.

The chain is built from TRBV15 and TRBJ1-6; D gene uncertain. The V end was cut by 5 bases, the J end by 5 bases, with 16 bases between. CDR1 and CDR2 from the germline V gene are LNHNV and YYDKDF (reference sequence). This CDR3 is 16 amino acids long. The CDR3 is CATSASPGGHNSPLHF. In DNA form, the CDR3 reads TGTGCCACCAGCGCGAGCCCAGGAGGCCATAATTCACCCCTCCACTTT.